The present entry profiles one T cell receptor beta chain with its context. What it recognizes is unknown. Per-sample assaying covered roughly 93,000 TCR templates. The table came from immunoSEQ multiplex PCR; TCRdb's copy has only in-frame clones and leaves some out. This table holds 94,000 or so clones, roughly 97% found once. These data come from a study of siplizumab effects on memory and regulatory T cells. Study conclusions and caveats: Versus over 25% in controls, the mappable alloreactive CD4+ clones averaged approximately 69% Treg-derived with siplizumab. Roughly 75-96% of dividing CD4+ or CD8+ clones were without an attributable naive or memory phenotype. In unstimulated cells, naive T cells appeared more diverse than memory T cells and seemed major alloresponse contributors.

Sequencing was done on a sample of naive CD4+ T cells sorted from blood. This receptor was obtained from a human donor in good health.

The CDR3 here is CASTSQVGRETQYF. The CDR3 DNA reads TGTGCCAGTACCTCCCAGGTTGGCAGAGAGACCCAGTACTTC. This sequence joins TRBV19 and TRBJ2-5; D is uncertain. Germline-derived CDR1 and CDR2 are LNHDA and SQIVND (reference sequence). V was pared by 7 bases and J by 4 bases, with 16 bases between. This CDR3 region has 14 residues.